The sequence of this T cell receptor (beta chain) was determined in a study of shared clonotypes between healthy human individuals (TCRdb year 2020). In terms of the full investigation: The cohort included a few men and two women between 18 and 49 years of age. Each donor's leukapheresis produced roughly between roughly 0.94 and 9.5 billion PBMCs. To increase sequencing depth and limit assay-specific biases, TCR repertoire library preparation and sequencing were carried out by different laboratories using diverse techniques. Per donor, three plates each were used for CD4 naive and CD4 memory, two for CD8 naive, and one for CD8 memory. Blood TCR repertoires of 5 or 6 healthy adults were deeply sequenced to estimate repertoire size and the extent of clonotype sharing between individuals.

Using the deep immunoSEQ assay, TCR CDR3 regions were amplified from genomic DNA by multiplex PCR. Extracted genomic DNA from each cell subset was distributed evenly across all wells of several immunoSEQ 96-well plates, and each plate was treated as a replicate. For sorted subsets, each replicate PCR was loaded with roughly 0.2 ug genomic DNA, equivalent to about 33,000 T cell genomes. The purified libraries were quantified using a Qubit 3.0 fluorometer, sized with a Bioanalyzer 2100, and then quantified again using the KAPA Library Quantification kit. Every immunoSEQ 96-well plate was sequenced on a dedicated single-read 150-cycle Illumina NextSeq 550 flow cell. The source study handled its data this way. Because the immunoSEQ output included only junctional sequences and no quality scores, the filtering could not be the same as the filtering used for full-length reads. Sequences were annotated with PyIR, a Python wrapper for IgBLAST v1.9, using IMGT germline references to assign V/J genes and CDR3. Reads with weak V/J assignments (E-value above 1e-6), missing CDR3, stop codons, out-of-frame junctions, or ambiguous translated residues were removed. V3J clonotypes were defined as sequences sharing an identical inferred V gene, J gene, and CDR3 amino acid sequence. Percentage overlap between repertoires was calculated by dividing the number of shared unique clonotypes by the size of the smaller repertoire. Repertoire richness was assessed with RTK rarefaction, the Chao1 estimator, and Recon v2.1 estimates of unobserved clonotypes. Generation probabilities for all TCRbeta clonotypes obtained by the gDNA method from several donors were computed using OLGA. TCRdb obtained this table from immuneACCESS and retained in-frame rearrangements with V and J assigned. These tables miss some clones; where compared with another copy, unresolved V genes account for less than half of the shortfall, and the remainder is unexplained. That table supplies the V and J calls and clone size; D and trimming were determined from the DNA. The sample yields about 2.5 million clones; less than 95% were counted once. The ten largest clones capture 0.37% of the sample.

Broader findings and caveats from the paper: Naive subsets generally had larger estimated clonotype richness than memory subsets did. Clonotypes shared by all four sorted-subset donors showed higher generation probabilities than non-shared clonotypes. Sampling was limited to blood, and TCR repertoires in tissue likely differ from TCR repertoires in blood. Because the study included only a small number of donors, the genetic and exposure-history diversity represented was limited. Pairwise subsampling indicated that sequencing depth was expected to affect the degree of clonotype sharing among donors. Across a handful of donors, about 5.2% of naive CD4, approximately 3.6% of naive CD8, 2% to 2.5% of memory CD4, and roughly 0.41% of memory CD8 clonotypes were shared. Incomplete sequencing was indicated by rarefaction of sorted-subset datasets, despite the large sequencing depth.

For this clone: It has no known antigen specificity. No much larger clonotype is one base removed from it; base qualities were not supplied.

The CDR3 covers 13 residues, taking in both the cysteine and the phenylalanine. Solely the CDR3 DNA is kept, with 39 bases framed from the first base. Unmatched junction bases come to 6, with V trimmed by 7 bases and J by 3 bases. As encoded in the germline V gene, CDR1 is SQVTM while CDR2 is ANQGSEA. The donors were healthy, HIV-negative adults who had no recently reported acute infections or vaccinations. Only Caucasian adults living in Nashville, Tennessee, USA were represented among the donors. Magnetic negative selection was used to enrich CD4+ T cells, after which naive cells were positively selected on CD45RA and the negative fraction became the memory subset. Blood was obtained by leukapheresis, after which PBMCs were separated by Ficoll-Histopaque density gradient centrifugation and cryopreserved in liquid nitrogen vapor phase. Analytical flow cytometry was used to check the purity and quantity of each magnetically sorted T cell population. Genomic DNA was isolated from every sorted fraction and measured by UV absorbance on a Nanodrop 2000c.

Sequences were obtained from naive CD4+ T cells from PBMCs. The meaning of the sample's cell subset or site label: CD45RA+ positively selected. The sequence was collected from a man between 18 and 29 years old in good health. Some clones in this sample may be carry-over from other donors' samples. Recombination joined TRBV29-1 with TRBJ2-1; TRBD2 fits 7 bases in the junction. The DNA sequence is given as TGCAGCGCTCCCAGCGGGGTCTACAATGAGCAGTTCTTC. Its amino acids are CSAPSGVYNEQFF.